This T cell receptor beta chain emerged from a study of blood T cell repertoires in COVID-19. Looking at the study overall: Collection of acute and convalescent COVID-19 samples took place in the United States, Italy and Spain. The cDNA or gDNA used as material had been derived from T cells, B-cell-depleted T cells, or PBMCs.

Original analysis: Amplification from reference gene primers served as the basis for estimated nucleated cell counts. TCRdb's copy holds only in-frame clones and misses some; the assay was immunoSEQ multiplex PCR. The V and J calls and clone size are taken from that table; D and trimming were inferred from the DNA. Seen here are some 100,000 clones, over 75% observed once, and the top ten hold about 6%. This clone was detected a few times. The V gene lost 4 bases and the J gene lost 6 bases, with 13 bases spanning the gap. CDR3 length equals 13 residues. The germline gives CDR1 MNHEY, CDR2 SVGAGI. This TCR came from a woman in her fifties or sixties with acute or convalescent COVID-19. Sequenced material: peripheral blood. The genes are TRBV6-5 and TRBJ2-7, with a tentative D call TRBD1 (6 bases). This CDR3 reads CASSSGQIGEQYF. As DNA, the CDR3 is TGTGCCAGCAGTTCGGGACAAATCGGCGAGCAGTACTTC.